This T cell receptor beta chain was recorded in a study of blood T cell repertoires in COVID-19. Across the whole study: There were acute and convalescent COVID-19 samples, and they came from the United States, Italy and Spain. Nucleic acid was either cDNA or gDNA, and it came from T cells, B-cell-depleted T cells, or PBMCs.

This clone appeared once. As handled by the study authors: Amplified reference gene primers provided the basis for estimating nucleated cell counts. Sequencing used immunoSEQ multiplex PCR; TCRdb keeps in-frame clones, though not all of them. That table furnishes V, J and clone size, whereas the DNA furnished D and trimming. The sample has 150,000 to 200,000 clones, around 82% seen once; the top ten hold approximately 4.7%. Cohorts were determined from participant-reported clinical history. V lost 8 bases and J lost 6; bases outside the gene matches: 14. The CDR3 contains 15 residues. Germline loops: CDR1 LNHDA, CDR2 SQIVND (reference sequence).

This chain uses TRBV19 with TRBJ1-2; 8 bases fit TRBD1. The sequence was obtained from an older woman with acute COVID-19. The sample comprised PBMCs or T cells enriched from blood (not recorded which). CDR3 protein: CASFHRGGSIDGYTF. In nucleotides, the CDR3 is TGTGCCAGTTTCCACAGGGGGGGCTCGATTGATGGCTACACCTTC. The whole variable domain, filled in from reference TRBV19 and TRBJ1-2, reads DGGITQSPKYLFRKEGQNVTLSCEQNLNHDAMYWYRQDPGQGLRLIYYSQIVNDFQKGDIAEGYSVSREKKESFPLTVTSAQKNPTAFYLCASFHRGGSIDGYTFGSGTRLTVV.